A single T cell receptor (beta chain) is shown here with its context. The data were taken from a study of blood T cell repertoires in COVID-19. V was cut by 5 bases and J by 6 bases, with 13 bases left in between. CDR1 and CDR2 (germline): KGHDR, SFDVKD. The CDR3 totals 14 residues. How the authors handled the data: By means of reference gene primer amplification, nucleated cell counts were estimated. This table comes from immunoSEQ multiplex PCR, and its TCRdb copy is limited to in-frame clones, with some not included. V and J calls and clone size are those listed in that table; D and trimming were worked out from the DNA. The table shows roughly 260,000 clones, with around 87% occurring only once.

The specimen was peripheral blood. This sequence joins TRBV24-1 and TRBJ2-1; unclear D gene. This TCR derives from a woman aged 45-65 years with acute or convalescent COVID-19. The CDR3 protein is CATSAPLPGNEQFF. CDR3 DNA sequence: TGTGCCACCAGTGCCCCCTTGCCAGGCAATGAGCAGTTCTTC.